These 9 T cell receptor beta chains share one sample of origin, sequenced in a study of T cells in Graves' hyperthyroidism and ophthalmopathy. Amplified regions were TCR beta CDR3 sequences from RNA transcripts. Initially, a first-round RT-PCR of the TCR CDR3 employed the HTBI primer set. TCRdb processed the multiplex PCR reads anew with MiXCR; each CDR3 protein has one entry. This sample has about 300,000 distinct CDR3 sequences, with over 15% found just once. The sequenced sample was blood. These TCRs come from a man under 40 with Graves' hyperthyroidism.

This clonotype was counted ten times or more. This chain links TRBV6-6 with TRBJ2-7; TRBD2 aligns across 8 bases. The germline CDR1 and CDR2 sequences are MNHNY and SVGAGI (reference sequence). The CDR3 loop spans 15 amino acids. Trimming cost V 2 bases and J 0 bases; bases outside gene matches: 3. The CDR3 nucleotides read TGTGCCAGCAGTTACAGGGCGGGAGGCTCCTACGAGCAGTACTTC. Protein: CASSYRAGGSYEQYF.

The genes are TRBV11-2 and TRBJ2-1; D is unresolved. The V end was cut by 3 bases, the J end by 9 bases, with 18 bases between. There are 15 residues in the CDR3. Germline V gene lookup returns CDR1 SGHAT and CDR2 FQNNGV. CDR3 residues: CASSFSPHRMGEQFF. The CDR3 nucleotides read TGTGCCAGCAGCTTTAGCCCTCATAGAATGGGTGAGCAGTTCTTC. The entire variable domain, with the rest obtained from reference TRBV11-2 and TRBJ2-1, is as follows: EAGVAQSPRYKIIEKRQSVAFWCNPISGHATLYWYQQILGQGPKLLIQFQNNGVVDDSQLPKDRFSAERLKGVDSTLKIQPAKLEDSAVYLCASSFSPHRMGEQFFGPGTRLTVL.

This clonotype was observed many times. This chain links TRBV7-3 with TRBJ2-1, with 8 bases fitting TRBD2. Trimming cost V 2 bases and J 6 bases; bases outside gene matches: 9. CDR3 size: 16 residues. Germline V gene lookup returns CDR1 SGHTA and CDR2 FQGTGA. CDR3 sequence reads: CASSLGSGGKANEQFF. The CDR3 nucleotides read TGTGCCAGCAGCTTAGGTTCGGGAGGGAAAGCCAATGAGCAGTTCTTC.

The sample holds many counts of this clonotype. The chain is built from TRBV3-1 and TRBJ1-1; TRBD1 matches at 7 bases. Germline lookup yields CDR1 LGHDT and CDR2 YNNKEL (reference sequence). V lost 2 bases to trimming and J lost 6 bases; unmatched junction nucleotides: 3. The CDR3 has 13 amino acids. The CDR3 loop is CASSQTGDAEAFF. CDR3 DNA: TGTGCCAGCAGCCAAACAGGGGACGCTGAAGCTTTCTTT.

A few counts support this clonotype. J is TRBJ1-3 and V is TRBV20-1, with D unresolved. Germline CDR1 is DFQATT and CDR2 is SNEGSKA (reference sequence). There are 14 residues in the CDR3. V was trimmed by 3 bases and J by 4 bases, leaving 13 bases between them. The CDR3 DNA reads as TGCAGTGCTAGGGACCCGCGGAGAGGAAACACCATATATTTT. Amino acids: CSARDPRRGNTIYF.

This clonotype was counted ten times or more. CDR3 DNA sequence: TGTGCCAGCAGTTACGACCGTTACTCCTACGAGCAGTACTTC. This codes for CASSYDRYSYEQYF. The chain has TRBV6-1 and TRBJ2-7; unclear D gene. CDR1 is MNHNS, CDR2 SASEGT, per germline. This CDR3 is 14 amino acids long. With 5 bases removed from V and 0 bases from J, the gap between germline ends came to 11 bases.

This clonotype was found many times. The chain combines TRBV5-1 with TRBJ1-1; 7 positions match TRBD1. There are 14 residues in the CDR3. J was trimmed by 0 bases and V by 4 bases; bases with no gene match: 3. Germline CDR1 SGHRS, CDR2 YFSETQ. CDR3 residues: CASSAGQLNTEAFF. The DNA of the CDR3 is TGCGCCAGCAGCGCGGGACAGCTGAACACTGAAGCTTTCTTT.

CDR3 coding DNA: TGTGCCAGTAGTTCTTCCCCAAGCAATCAGCCCCAGCATTTT. As protein: CASSSSPSNQPQHF. The chain carries TRBV19 and TRBJ1-5; no clear D. Germline loops: CDR1 LNHDA, CDR2 SQIVND (reference sequence). Trimming removed 5 bases from V and 1 base from J, with 9 bases in between. The CDR3 runs 14 residues.

The J gene is TRBJ2-7, the V gene TRBV2; D is uncertain. The CDR3 has 11 amino acids. V was cut by 6 bases and J by 9 bases, with 12 bases left in between. Germline CDR1 and CDR2: SNHLY and FYNNEI. The CDR3 DNA is TGTGCCAGCAGCTTAGGTGTCGGGCAGTACTTC. It encodes CASSLGVGQYF. Combining the CDR3 with reference TRBV2 and TRBJ2-7 gives the whole variable domain EPEVTQTPSHQVTQMGQEVILRCVPISNHLYFYWYRQILGQKVEFLVSFYNNEISEKSEIFDDQFSVERPDGSNFTLKIRSTKLEDSAMYFCASSLGVGQYFGPGTRLTVT.